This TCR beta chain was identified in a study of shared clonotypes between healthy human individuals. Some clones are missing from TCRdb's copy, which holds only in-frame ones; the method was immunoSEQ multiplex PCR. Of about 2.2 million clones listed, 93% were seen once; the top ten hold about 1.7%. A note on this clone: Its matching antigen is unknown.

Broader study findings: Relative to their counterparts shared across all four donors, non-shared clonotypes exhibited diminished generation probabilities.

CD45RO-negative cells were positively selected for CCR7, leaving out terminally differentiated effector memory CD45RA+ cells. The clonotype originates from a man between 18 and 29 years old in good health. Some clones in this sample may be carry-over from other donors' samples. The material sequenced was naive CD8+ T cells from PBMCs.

The CDR3 here is CASSYSRVGDGYTF. The CDR3 DNA reads TGTGCCAGCAGTTACTCCCGTGTGGGTGACGGCTACACCTTC. J is TRBJ1-2 and V is TRBV6-5; D is uncertain. Germline CDR1 MNHEY, CDR2 SVGAGI. V was pared by 0 bases and J by 8 bases, with 13 bases between. The CDR3 extends over 14 amino acids.